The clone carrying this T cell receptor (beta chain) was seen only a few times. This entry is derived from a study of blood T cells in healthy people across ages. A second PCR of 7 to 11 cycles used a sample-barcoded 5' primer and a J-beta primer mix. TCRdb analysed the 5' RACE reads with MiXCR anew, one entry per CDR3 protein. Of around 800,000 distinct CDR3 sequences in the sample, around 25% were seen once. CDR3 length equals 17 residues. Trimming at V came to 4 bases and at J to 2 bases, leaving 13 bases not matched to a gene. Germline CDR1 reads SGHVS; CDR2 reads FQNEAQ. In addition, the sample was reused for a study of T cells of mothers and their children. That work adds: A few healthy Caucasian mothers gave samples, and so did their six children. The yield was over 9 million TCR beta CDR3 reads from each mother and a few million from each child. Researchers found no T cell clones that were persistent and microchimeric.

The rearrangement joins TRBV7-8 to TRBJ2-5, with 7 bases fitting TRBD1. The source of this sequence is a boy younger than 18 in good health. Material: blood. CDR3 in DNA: TGTGCCAGCAGCTCATCGGGCCCCCGACAGGGACAAGAGACCCAGTACTTC. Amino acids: CASSSSGPRQGQETQYF.